A single sample gave rise to the 10 T cell receptor beta chains below, sequenced in a study of spatial heterogeneity in lung cancer. The study, taken as a whole, reports: Tumor mutation counts were tracked by expanded intratumoral alpha and beta TCR counts.

The antigens for these receptors are not known. TCRdb independently ran MiXCR on the 5' RACE reads; one entry per CDR3 protein. The table has 13,000 or so distinct CDR3 sequences, 4% to 5.5% seen once; the top ten hold approximately 25%. Described time point: sample taken at primary tumor resection. This sample comprised lung tumor tissue, obtained at surgery. All receptors come from a male donor with early-stage non-small cell lung cancer.

This clonotype was found many times. The chain is built from TRBV5-1 and TRBJ1-6; tentatively, D is TRBD1 (6 bases). V was shortened by 0 bases and J by 9 bases, with 10 bases between the two germline ends. Germline CDR1 and CDR2: SGHRS and YFSETQ. The CDR3 sequence is 14 residues long. Written as DNA, the CDR3 is TGCGCCAGCAGCTTGGCGGACAGAGGTTCACCCCTCCACTTT. Its protein product is CASSLADRGSPLHF.

This clonotype was observed a handful of times. The CDR3 DNA reads as TGCGCCAGCAGCTTGGGCCACATCTTACTATACGAGCAGTACTTC. It translates to CASSLGHILLYEQYF. V usage is TRBV5-1 and J usage is TRBJ2-7, with D unresolved. Germline loops: CDR1 SGHRS, CDR2 YFSETQ. This CDR3 is 15 amino acids long. Trimming took 0 bases from V and 4 from J, leaving 14 bases between them.

This clonotype has ten or more counts. The chain recombines TRBV5-1 with TRBJ2-7, with D perhaps matching TRBD2 (6 bases). Germline CDR1 SGHRS, CDR2 YFSETQ. The CDR3 is 14 residues long. Trimming cost V 1 base and J 5 bases, with 13 bases left between them. The DNA for the CDR3 is TGCGCCAGCAGCTTGCTAGCGCGGGTTGACGAGCAGTACTTC. Protein: CASSLLARVDEQYF.

By share of the sample, this clonotype is medium-sized. V and J are TRBV29-1 and TRBJ2-5, with D unresolved. V gave up 5 bases and J gave up 1 base, with 2 bases separating them. Germline V CDR1 and CDR2: SQVTM, ANQGSEA. The CDR3 has 10 amino acids. CDR3 residues: CSVSQETQYF. The CDR3 DNA reads as TGCAGCGTTAGCCAAGAGACCCAGTACTTC.

V usage is TRBV7-2 and J usage is TRBJ2-1, with 8 nucleotides matching TRBD2. The CDR3 loop spans 20 amino acids. V lost 5 bases and J lost 1; bases outside the gene matches: 19. Germline V gene lookup returns CDR1 SGHTA and CDR2 FQGNSA. The CDR3 reads CASSPRLSGGAPRSYNEQFF. The CDR3 DNA follows: TGTGCCAGCAGCCCCAGGTTGAGCGGGGGCGCGCCCCGTTCCTACAATGAGCAGTTCTTC.

This clonotype was observed at least ten times. The chain recombines TRBV7-8 with TRBJ2-1, with 8 bases fitting TRBD2. The V and J ends lost 5 bases and 5 bases, in that order; junction bases with no gene match: 11. Germline values: CDR1 SGHVS, CDR2 FQNEAQ. CDR3 length: 16 residues. CDR3 in amino acids: CASSGPMAGGDNEQFF. The CDR3 DNA follows: TGTGCCAGCAGCGGTCCCATGGCGGGGGGTGACAATGAGCAGTTCTTC. Filled out from reference TRBV7-8 and TRBJ2-1, the complete variable domain reads GAGVSQSPRYKVAKRGQDVALRCDPISGHVSLFWYQQALGQGPEFLTYFQNEAQLDKSGLPSDRFFAERPEGSVSTLKIQRTQQEDSAVYLCASSGPMAGGDNEQFFGPGTRLTVL.

The table lists this clonotype with many counts. The CDR3 reads CASSLGNEKLFF. The CDR3 DNA reads TGTGCCAGCAGCTTAGGCAATGAAAAACTGTTTTTT. V is TRBV11-2 and J is TRBJ1-4; D unresolved. The germline V gene encodes CDR1 SGHAT and CDR2 FQNNGV. V lost 1 base and J 5 bases, leaving 2 bases between the germline ends. The CDR3 is 12 residues long.

This clonotype was observed many times. The V call is TRBV10-3, the J call TRBJ1-5, with D possibly being TRBD1 (6 bases). Trimming took off 6 bases at V and 4 bases at J, with 13 bases between the two ends. The CDR3 is 14 residues long. Germline V CDR1 and CDR2: ENHRY, SYGVKD. The CDR3 DNA reads TGTGCCATCAGCGTCGGAGGGGGAAATCAGCCCCAGCATTTT. As protein: CAISVGGGNQPQHF.

This clonotype came up many times. J is TRBJ1-1 and V is TRBV5-1; D ambiguous. V was pared by 0 bases and J by 0 bases, with 6 bases between. Germline V gene lookup returns CDR1 SGHRS and CDR2 YFSETQ. The CDR3 runs to 14 residues. The DNA for the CDR3 is TGCGCCAGCAGCTTGGAGTGGATGAACACTGAAGCTTTCTTT. Translation: CASSLEWMNTEAFF.

This clonotype was picked up many times. The V call is TRBV19, the J call TRBJ2-5, with D maybe TRBD1 (5 bases). Germline V gene sequence: CDR1 LNHDA, CDR2 SQIVND (reference sequence). The CDR3 spans 12 residues. V was cut by 5 bases and J by 2 bases, with 6 bases left in between. The CDR3 reads CASSDRQETQYF. DNA of the CDR3: TGTGCCAGTAGTGACAGACAAGAGACCCAGTACTTC.